A single sample is the source of the 23 T cell receptor beta chains below, sequenced in a study of cytomegalovirus exposure and HLA in healthy donors. The PCR made use of 60 Vbeta and 13 Jbeta primers. The protocol was immunoSEQ multiplex PCR, while the TCRdb copy is restricted to in-frame clones and leaves out a portion. The sample includes about 110,000 clones, 65% to 80% of them seen just once. The sequencing sample was made of PBMCs. All receptors derive from a female donor in good health and CMV-seropositive.

This clone was detected a few times. CDR3 in amino acids: CASSRRGQGLETQYF. The DNA for the CDR3 is TGTGCCAGCAGCCGACGGGGACAGGGATTAGAGACCCAGTACTTC. J is TRBJ2-5 and V is TRBV7-2, with 9 nucleotides matching TRBD1. Trimming cost V 5 bases and J 4 bases; bases outside gene matches: 8. From germline, CDR1 is SGHTA and CDR2 FQGNSA. This CDR3 has 15 amino acids.

V and J are TRBV27 and TRBJ2-7; possible D gene TRBD2, 6 bases. Germline CDR1 is MNHEY and CDR2 is SMNVEV (reference sequence). This CDR3 spans 14 amino acids. Trimming stripped 4 bases from V and 4 bases from J, with 14 bases between. CDR3 DNA: TGTGCCAGCAGTTCTACCCGGGGGAGGTACGAGCAGTACTTC. Protein product: CASSSTRGRYEQYF.

V and J are TRBV19 and TRBJ1-1; tentative D call: TRBD1 (6 bases). The V end was cut by 7 bases, the J end by 1 base, with 22 bases between. CDR3 length equals 17 residues. Germline CDR1 LNHDA, CDR2 SQIVND (reference sequence). The CDR3 region is CASTDPGRGRKNTEAFF. CDR3 bases: TGTGCCAGTACAGACCCGGGCAGGGGCCGCAAGAACACTGAAGCTTTCTTT. Using reference TRBV19 and TRBJ1-1 for the parts outside the CDR3, the full variable domain is DGGITQSPKYLFRKEGQNVTLSCEQNLNHDAMYWYRQDPGQGLRLIYYSQIVNDFQKGDIAEGYSVSREKKESFPLTVTSAQKNPTAFYLCASTDPGRGRKNTEAFFGQGTRLTVV.

The genes are TRBV5-4 and TRBJ1-2; weak D call: TRBD1 (5 bases). This CDR3 is 15 amino acids long. The V end lost 2 bases, the J end lost 4 bases, and 15 bases lay between the germline ends. Per the germline V gene, CDR1 is SGHNT and CDR2 is YYREEE (reference sequence). CDR3 DNA sequence: TGTGCCAGCAGCTTCTCACAGGATTTCCGCTATGGCTACACCTTC. Protein product: CASSFSQDFRYGYTF. Full variable domain (outside the CDR3, taken from reference TRBV5-4 and TRBJ1-2): ETGVTQSPTHLIKTRGQQVTLRCSSQSGHNTVSWYQQALGQGPQFIFQYYREEENGRGNFPPRFSGLQFPNYSSELNVNALELDDSALYLCASSFSQDFRYGYTFGSGTRLTVV.

The chain is built from TRBV6-1 and TRBJ1-5, with D perhaps matching TRBD1 (5 bases). The V and J ends lost 11 bases and 1 base respectively, with 12 bases between them. Germline CDR1 is MNHNS and CDR2 is SASEGT. This CDR3 region has 13 residues. CDR3 amino acids: CAGAGQSNQPQHF. The DNA of the CDR3 is TGTGCCGGGGCGGGGCAGAGCAATCAGCCCCAGCATTTT.

The sample holds a few counts of this clone. The gene calls are TRBV27 and TRBJ1-2, with a tentative D call TRBD1 (5 bases). V lost 0 bases and J lost 10, with 21 bases in between. Germline CDR1 and CDR2: MNHEY and SMNVEV (reference sequence). The CDR3 is made up of 16 amino acids. CDR3: CASSLSGSHRTHSYTF. The CDR3 bases are TGTGCCAGCAGTTTATCCGGTTCCCACAGGACGCACTCCTACACCTTC.

V and J are TRBV5-4 and TRBJ2-2, with 8 bases matching TRBD1. Per the germline V gene, CDR1 is SGHNT and CDR2 is YYREEE (reference sequence). Unmatched junction bases numbered 7, after V lost 2 bases and J lost 4 bases. The CDR3 contains 16 residues. The CDR3 DNA is TGTGCCAGCAGCTTTGCCCAGGGGGCCGGCACCGGGGAGCTGTTTTTT. Translated: CASSFAQGAGTGELFF.

The chain employs TRBV5-4 and TRBJ2-7; a possible D gene is TRBD1 (6 bases). The CDR3 consists of 13 residues. Germline CDR1 SGHNT, CDR2 YYREEE (reference sequence). Deletions cut 0 bases from V and 3 bases from J, with 7 bases between. CDR3 sequence: CASSLGQDYEQYF. CDR3 DNA: TGTGCCAGCAGCTTGGGACAGGACTACGAGCAGTACTTC.

V usage is TRBV28 and J usage is TRBJ1-4; the match to TRBD1 covers 9 bases. From germline, CDR1 is MDHEN and CDR2 SYDVKM. With 6 bases clipped from V and 8 bases from J, the junction kept 10 bases outside the gene matches. CDR3 length equals 15 residues. As DNA, the CDR3 is TGTGCCAGCAGCCAGGACAGGGGATACGGGGAAAAACTGTTTTTT. Translated, it gives CASSQDRGYGEKLFF. Complete variable domain (other parts from reference TRBV28 and TRBJ1-4): DVKVTQSSRYLVKRTGEKVFLECVQDMDHENMFWYRQDPGLGLRLIYFSYDVKMKEKGDIPEGYSVSREKKERFSLILESASTNQTSMYLCASSQDRGYGEKLFFGSGTQLSVL.

On this clone: The DNA is left out, because the CDR3 cannot be placed on it with certainty; the CDR3 is given as TCRdb lists it. The rearrangement joins TRBV2 to TRBJ1-2; TRBD1, the table's D call, was not compared with the DNA. The CDR3 is made up of 11 amino acids, end residues included. Germline V gives CDR1 SNHLY, CDR2 FYNNEI. The CDR3 sequence is CASVGQGADTF.

This chain uses TRBV10-1 with TRBJ1-3, with D unclear. The V end lost 7 bases, the J end lost 4 bases, and 17 bases lay between the germline ends. Germline V CDR1 and CDR2: WNHNN, SYGVQD (reference sequence). The length of the CDR3 is 15 residues. The CDR3 protein is CASIPRLPSGNTIYF. CDR3 bases: TGCGCCAGCATCCCGAGGTTACCCTCCGGAAACACCATATATTTT.

This clone has just a few counts. The J gene is TRBJ1-2, the V gene TRBV5-4, with 7 bases fitting TRBD1. The CDR3 is 14 amino acids. Germline CDR1 is SGHNT and CDR2 is YYREEE (reference sequence). The V and J ends lost 2 bases and 5 bases, in that order; junction bases with no gene match: 6. The CDR3 DNA follows: TGTGCCAGCAGCTTCCGGGACAGAGGTTATGGCTACACCTTC. Translation gives CASSFRDRGYGYTF. Together with reference TRBV5-4 and TRBJ1-2, the CDR3 gives the full variable domain: ETGVTQSPTHLIKTRGQQVTLRCSSQSGHNTVSWYQQALGQGPQFIFQYYREEENGRGNFPPRFSGLQFPNYSSELNVNALELDDSALYLCASSFRDRGYGYTFGSGTRLTVV.

The gene calls are TRBV7-9 and TRBJ1-2; 7 nucleotides align to TRBD1. The trim removed 0 bases at V and 6 bases at J, leaving 10 bases unmatched. The CDR3 spans 16 residues. CDR1 is SEHNR and CDR2 is FQNEAQ in the germline V gene (reference sequence). The CDR3 DNA reads TGTGCCAGCAGCTTAGCCGGGACAGAAAAAGCGAATGGCTACACCTTC. Residues: CASSLAGTEKANGYTF.

The rearrangement joins TRBV5-4 to TRBJ2-1; 14 bases match TRBD2. This CDR3 comprises 19 residues. Germline V gene data show CDR1 as SGHNT and CDR2 as YYREEE (reference sequence). V lost 5 bases to trimming and J lost 0 bases; unmatched junction nucleotides: 10. CDR3 in amino acids: CASRAGTSGGESSYNEQFF. Written as DNA, the CDR3 is TGTGCCAGCAGGGCTGGGACTAGCGGGGGCGAGAGCTCCTACAATGAGCAGTTCTTC.

Regarding this clone: A read error may account for a junction end that differs from germline. The rearrangement joins TRBV27 to TRBJ2-5, with TRBD2 matching over 9 bases. The CDR3 is 15 residues long. The germline gives CDR1 MNHEY, CDR2 SMNVEV (reference sequence). CDR3 sequence (DNA): TGTGCCAGCAGTGACTTAGCGGGGGCGGCGGAGACCCGGTACTTC. Its protein is CASSDLAGAAETRYF.

The chain carries TRBV4-1 and TRBJ2-6, with D perhaps matching TRBD2 (5 bases). The CDR3 is 15 residues long. The germline gives CDR1 MGHRA, CDR2 YSYEKL. V lost 2 bases to trimming and J lost 7 bases, with 12 bases between them. The DNA of the CDR3 is TGCGCCAGCAGCCAACCCGGCCGGGGAGCCAACGTCCTGACTTTC. The encoded protein is CASSQPGRGANVLTF.

For the CDR3, the DNA is TGTGCCAGCAGCTCACAGGGGGGAAGGACTGAAGCTTTCTTT. Translation gives CASSSQGGRTEAFF. The V gene is TRBV7-2, the J gene TRBJ1-1; 8 bases fit TRBD1. The germline V gene encodes CDR1 SGHTA and CDR2 FQGNSA. The V and J ends lost 4 bases and 5 bases, in that order; junction bases with no gene match: 6. The length of the CDR3 is 14 residues. The full variable domain, rest sourced from reference TRBV7-2 and TRBJ1-1, is GAGVSQSPSNKVTEKGKDVELRCDPISGHTALYWYRQSLGQGLEFLIYFQGNSAPDKSGLPSDRFSAERTGGSVSTLTIQRTQQEDSAVYLCASSSQGGRTEAFFGQGTRLTVV.

This chain joins TRBV9 and TRBJ1-4; D not certain. The CDR3 has 13 residues. Germline values: CDR1 SGDLS, CDR2 YYNGEE. Trimming shortened V by 0 bases and J by 8 bases, and 8 bases separated the two germline ends. CDR3 coding DNA: TGTGCCAGCAGCGTAGGAGGAGGGGAAAAACTGTTTTTT. As protein: CASSVGGGEKLFF.

This chain links TRBV18 with TRBJ1-5; D is uncertain. The V gene lost 1 base and the J gene lost 6 bases, with 16 bases spanning the gap. Looked up from germline, CDR1 is KGHSH and CDR2 is LQKENI. The CDR3 is 16 residues long. The CDR3 nucleotides read TGTGCCAGCTCACCACGCCCCCGGGGAATGGGTCAGCCCCAGCATTTT. It translates to CASSPRPRGMGQPQHF.

The V gene is TRBV7-8, the J gene TRBJ2-1; the match to TRBD2 covers 8 bases. The V segment lost 4 bases and the J segment 6 bases; nucleotides outside the gene matches: 8. The CDR3 extends over 15 amino acids. The germline V gene encodes CDR1 SGHVS and CDR2 FQNEAQ. CDR3 nucleotides: TGTGCCAGCAGCTCACCCGGGGGGGCCGGCAATGAGCAGTTCTTC. The encoded protein is CASSSPGGAGNEQFF.

The rearrangement links TRBV7-2 to TRBJ2-3; perhaps TRBD2 as D (5 bases). This CDR3 has 14 amino acids. Per germline, CDR1 SGHTA and CDR2 FQGNSA. Trimming removed 6 bases from V and 0 bases from J, with 10 bases in between. The CDR3 loop is CASSYRTSTDTQYF. CDR3 nucleotides: TGTGCCAGCAGTTATAGGACTAGCACAGATACGCAGTATTTT.

The CDR3 nucleotides are TGTGCCAGCGGGACCCCGGGACTAGATAGGGAGCAGTACTTC. This codes for CASGTPGLDREQYF. The rearrangement links TRBV6-5 to TRBJ2-7, with 8 bases matching TRBD2. The CDR3 covers 14 residues. Trimming cost V 8 bases and J 7 bases; bases outside gene matches: 13. Germline V gene lookup returns CDR1 MNHEY and CDR2 SVGAGI.

This clone appeared a few times. The chain employs TRBV2 and TRBJ1-2, with D hard to call. The CDR3 is made up of 12 amino acids. Germline values: CDR1 SNHLY, CDR2 FYNNEI. Between the trimmed V and J ends, which lost 3 bases and 4 bases, there was a span of 6 bases. CDR3 residues: CASSEMAYGYTF. Here the CDR3 DNA reads TGTGCCAGCAGTGAGATGGCCTATGGCTACACCTTC.